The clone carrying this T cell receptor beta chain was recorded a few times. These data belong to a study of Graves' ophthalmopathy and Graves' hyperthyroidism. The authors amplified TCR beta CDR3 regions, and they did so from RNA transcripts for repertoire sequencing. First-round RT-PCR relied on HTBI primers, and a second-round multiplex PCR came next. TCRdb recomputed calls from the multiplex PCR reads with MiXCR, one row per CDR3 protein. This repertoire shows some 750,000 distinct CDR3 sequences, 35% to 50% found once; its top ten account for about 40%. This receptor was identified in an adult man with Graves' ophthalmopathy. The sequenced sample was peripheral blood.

The CDR3 sequence: CASRITGGGTEAFF. CDR3 DNA: TGTGCCAGCAGGATAACAGGGGGAGGCACTGAAGCTTTCTTT. The gene calls are TRBV2 and TRBJ1-1; TRBD1 matches at 8 bases. The CDR3 loop spans 14 amino acids. After removal of 6 bases from V and 4 bases from J, the junction contained 7 bases not matched to a gene. Germline V gene data show CDR1 as SNHLY and CDR2 as FYNNEI.